This T cell receptor (beta chain) was identified during a study of lymphopenia after photon versus proton radiotherapy. The study, taken as a whole, reports: Proton therapy kept repertoires fairly stable, unlike photons, which gained effector/memory cells. After lymphocyte nadir, photon-treated repertoires showed oligoclonal expansion, especially CD8+ Temra. Better survival with proton therapy was suggested as possible, not demonstrated.

The CDR3 length is 13 residues. Germline CDR1 reads SNHLY; CDR2 reads FYNNEI. V lost 4 bases and J lost 5, with 8 bases in between. With regard to this clone: No antigen is known for it.

Libraries were prepared by immunoSEQ multiplex PCR; TCRdb keeps only in-frame clonotypes and omits some of them. The sample consists of more than 70,000 clones, about 86% of them appearing once. This TCR was sampled from a man aged 55 to 70 with pancreatic cancer. The chain joins TRBV2 to TRBJ2-2; no clear D gene. The sample was peripheral blood, taken from a patient treated with proton-based radiotherapy. DNA for the CDR3: TGTGCCAGCAGTGCAACCACTACCGGGGAGCTGTTTTTT. It translates to CASSATTTGELFF.